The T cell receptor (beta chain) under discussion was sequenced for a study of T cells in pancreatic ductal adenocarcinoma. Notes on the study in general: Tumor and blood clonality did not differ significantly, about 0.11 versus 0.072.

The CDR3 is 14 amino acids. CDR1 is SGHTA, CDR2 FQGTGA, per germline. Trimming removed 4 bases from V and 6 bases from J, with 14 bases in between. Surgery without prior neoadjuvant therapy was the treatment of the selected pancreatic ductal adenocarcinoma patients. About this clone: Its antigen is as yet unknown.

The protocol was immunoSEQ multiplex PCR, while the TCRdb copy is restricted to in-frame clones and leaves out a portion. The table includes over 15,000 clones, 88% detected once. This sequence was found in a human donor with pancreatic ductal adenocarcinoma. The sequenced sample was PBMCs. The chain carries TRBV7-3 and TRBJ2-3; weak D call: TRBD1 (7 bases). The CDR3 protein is CASSSQSGGDTQYF. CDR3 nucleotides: TGTGCCAGCAGCTCACAGTCAGGGGGGGATACGCAGTATTTT.